Shown below are 7 T cell receptor beta chains from a single sample sequenced in a study of cytotoxic CD8 clonotypes in ibrutinib-treated CLL (dated by TCRdb to about 2021). The library was made by the immunoSEQ multiplex PCR assay. TCRdb carries this immuneACCESS record with in-frame sequences only. Its versions omit some clonotypes, under half of them owing to an unresolved V gene in the studies checked, with the rest unexplained. The sample records 150,000 to 200,000 clones, 70% to 90% of which are singletons. In total, the top ten clones hold about 2.9% of the sample. The sample's time point label is to be understood as: progressive disease on ibrutinib. Here the sequenced sample was PBMCs, taken at disease progression, from a patient treated with ibrutinib. Every receptor here comes from a human donor with chronic lymphocytic leukemia.

V gene TRBV6-5 combines with J gene TRBJ1-1, with D tentatively TRBD1 (6 bases). V was pared by 4 bases and J by 6 bases, with 15 bases between. The CDR3 is made up of 14 amino acids. The germline gives CDR1 MNHEY, CDR2 SVGAGI. The CDR3 sequence is CASSSQGNIAEAFF. CDR3 DNA: TGTGCCAGCAGTTCACAGGGAAATATCGCTGAAGCTTTCTTT.

V and J are TRBV19 and TRBJ2-1, with D possibly matching TRBD2 (6 bases). Trimming left V 3 bases short and J 7 bases short, with 25 bases between. CDR3 length: 18 residues. Germline CDR1 LNHDA, CDR2 SQIVND (reference sequence). The CDR3 DNA is TGTGCCAGTAGTATGATAGCGGCGGGGCACGGAGTTTGGAATGAGCAGTTCTTC. This encodes CASSMIAAGHGVWNEQFF.

The chain employs TRBV6-6 and TRBJ1-2; D gene unclear. Germline loops: CDR1 MNHNY, CDR2 SVGAGI (reference sequence). The length of the CDR3 is 15 residues. Trimming shortened V by 2 bases and J by 3 bases, and 13 bases separated the two germline ends. CDR3: CASSYLSVLDYGYTF. CDR3 DNA sequence: TGTGCCAGCAGTTACCTCTCCGTATTGGACTATGGCTACACCTTC.

The chain joins TRBV7-6 to TRBJ2-5; perhaps D is TRBD1 or TRBD2 (6 bases each). Germline CDR1 SGHVS, CDR2 FNYEAQ. The CDR3 runs 14 residues. V was pared by 3 bases and J by 5 bases, with 13 bases between. The CDR3 sequence is CASSFGGGGETQYF. The CDR3 bases are TGTGCCAGCAGCTTCGGCGGAGGGGGGGAGACCCAGTACTTC.

The gene calls are TRBV5-4 and TRBJ2-1; D may correspond to TRBD1 or TRBD2 (5 bases each). The V end was cut by 4 bases, the J end by 7 bases, with 18 bases between. Germline CDR1 SGHNT, CDR2 YYREEE (reference sequence). The CDR3 consists of 15 residues. CDR3 nucleotide sequence: TGTGCCAGCAGCGAGGGCCCCCCGGGGCGTAATGAGCAGTTCTTC. Translated: CASSEGPPGRNEQFF.

V and J are TRBV30 and TRBJ1-2, with 9 bases fitting TRBD1. Germline values: CDR1 GTSNPN, CDR2 SVGIG (reference sequence). With 3 bases clipped from V and 2 bases from J, the junction kept 7 bases outside the gene matches. The CDR3 sequence is 15 residues long. Here the CDR3 reads CAWSGPGQGNYGYTF. The CDR3 DNA sequence: TGTGCCTGGAGCGGACCGGGACAGGGAAACTATGGCTACACCTTC.

This chain connects TRBV5-4 to TRBJ2-5, with 7 nucleotides matching TRBD2. CDR1 and CDR2 (germline): SGHNT, YYREEE (reference sequence). The length of the CDR3 is 15 residues. Trimming removed 0 bases from V and 5 bases from J; junction bases left unmatched: 7. The chain's CDR3 is CASSLAGGRSETQYF. DNA of the CDR3: TGTGCCAGCAGCTTGGCGGGAGGTCGTTCGGAGACCCAGTACTTC.